One and the same sample provided the 24 T cell receptor beta chains below, sequenced in a study of blood T cell repertoires in COVID-19. Clones were read by immunoSEQ multiplex PCR, and TCRdb kept only the in-frame ones, dropping some. The top ten hold under 8.5% of the sample, which has 380,000 or so clones, 75% to 90% seen once. The sample consisted of peripheral blood. These TCRs come from a woman in her sixties or seventies with COVID-19, enrolled during active disease.

This clone was observed a single time. This chain joins TRBV11-3 and TRBJ2-2; the match to TRBD2 covers 9 bases. The V and J ends lost 7 bases and 1 base, in that order; junction bases with no gene match: 13. The CDR3 sequence is 18 residues long. Germline V gives CDR1 SGHNT, CDR2 YENEEA. This CDR3 is CASIVGSGTSKNTGELFF. CDR3 sequence (DNA): TGTGCCAGCATTGTAGGCTCCGGGACTAGCAAGAACACCGGGGAGCTGTTTTTT.

The chain employs TRBV4-2 and TRBJ1-1; D is perhaps TRBD1 (6 bases). There are 14 residues in the CDR3. V was cut by 3 bases and J by 0 bases, with 8 bases left in between. CDR1 is LGHNA and CDR2 is YNFKEQ in the germline V gene. The CDR3 loop is CASSHGQLNTEAFF. The CDR3 DNA sequence: TGTGCCAGCAGCCACGGACAGTTGAACACTGAAGCTTTCTTT.

This rearrangement joins TRBV6-2 or TRBV6-3 to TRBJ2-1; D is unresolved. CDR3 length equals 13 residues. V shed 5 bases and J shed 4 bases, with 9 bases lying between them. The germline gives CDR1 MNHEY, CDR2 SVGEGT. DNA of the CDR3: TGTGCCAGCAGTGTAATTAGTTACAATGAGCAGTTCTTC. It specifies CASSVISYNEQFF.

V and J are TRBV6-5 and TRBJ2-3; D gene uncertain. In germline, CDR1 is MNHEY, CDR2 SVGAGI. Deletions cut 0 bases from V and 8 bases from J, with 12 bases between. This CDR3 is built from 14 residues. CDR3 DNA: TGTGCCAGCAGTTACTCCGCGGTTCAAGGTACGCAGTATTTT. Protein product: CASSYSAVQGTQYF.

The gene calls are TRBV7-8 and TRBJ1-2, with TRBD1 matching 8 bases. CDR3 length: 15 amino acids. Germline V gene sequence: CDR1 SGHVS, CDR2 FQNEAQ. V lost 5 bases, J lost 8 bases, and 13 bases stayed unmatched. This chain's CDR3 is CASSLNPGTGLGYTF. The CDR3 region has the DNA TGTGCCAGCAGCCTAAACCCAGGGACAGGCCTGGGCTACACCTTC.

The V call is TRBV6-2 or TRBV6-3, the J call TRBJ2-5; TRBD2 matches 9 bases. The CDR3 totals 14 residues. The V segment lost 4 bases and the J segment 6 bases; nucleotides outside the gene matches: 6. Germline V gene lookup returns CDR1 MNHEY and CDR2 SVGEGT. The CDR3 sequence: CASSFHSGGQTQYF. The CDR3 DNA follows: TGTGCCAGCAGTTTCCATAGCGGGGGCCAGACCCAGTACTTC.

V and J are TRBV13 and TRBJ1-1; TRBD1 matches at 7 bases. The germline V gene has CDR1 PRHDT and CDR2 FYEKMQ (reference sequence). This CDR3 region has 16 residues. V trimming: 3 bases; J trimming: 3 bases; junction bases outside the gene matches: 10. The CDR3 DNA is TGTGCCAGCAGCTTCCTTACAGGGGTGCAGTACACTGAAGCTTTCTTT. Protein product: CASSFLTGVQYTEAFF.

This clone was counted at least ten times. The chain has TRBV11-3 and TRBJ1-1; TRBD1 aligns across 10 bases. Looked up from germline, CDR1 is SGHNT and CDR2 is YENEEA. With 4 bases clipped from V and 0 bases from J, the junction kept 8 bases outside the gene matches. The CDR3 extends over 17 amino acids. CDR3 sequence reads: CASSSHRGQGMNTEAFF. CDR3 bases: TGTGCCAGCAGCTCCCATCGGGGACAGGGGATGAACACTGAAGCTTTCTTT.

The V and J genes are TRBV7-9 and TRBJ2-7; the D gene is possibly TRBD2 (7 bases). Per germline, CDR1 SEHNR and CDR2 FQNEAQ (reference sequence). Trimming stripped 7 bases from V and 7 bases from J, with 32 bases between. The CDR3 has 18 amino acids. The CDR3 DNA reads TGTGCCAGCACCGTCGGACGGCCAGGACAAGGGGGGGGGCAGGAGCAGTACTTC. It translates to CASTVGRPGQGGGQEQYF.

The chain carries TRBV7-3 and TRBJ2-1; possibly TRBD2 for D (6 bases). The germline V gene encodes CDR1 SGHTA and CDR2 FQGTGA. The CDR3 is made up of 15 amino acids. The V gene lost 0 bases and the J gene lost 8 bases, with 14 bases spanning the gap. CDR3 loop: CASSLTNARRDEQFF. In DNA, the CDR3 is TGTGCCAGCAGCTTAACGAACGCCAGGAGGGATGAGCAGTTCTTC. Variable domain in full (rest from reference TRBV7-3 and TRBJ2-1): GAGVSQTPSNKVTEKGKYVELRCDPISGHTALYWYRQSLGQGPEFLIYFQGTGAADDSGLPNDRFFAVRPEGSVSTLKIQRTERGDSAVYLCASSLTNARRDEQFFGPGTRLTVL.

This clone was observed a single time. The chain joins TRBV18 to TRBJ2-1, with 9 bases matching TRBD2. The trim removed 3 bases at V and 8 bases at J, leaving 5 bases unmatched. Germline assignment: CDR1 KGHSH and CDR2 LQKENI. The CDR3 has 14 amino acids. The CDR3 bases are TGTGCCAGCTCACCTAGCGGGGGTGACGATGAGCAGTTCTTC. It is translated as CASSPSGGDDEQFF.

CDR3 sequence reads: CASGSPPRDRVWNSPLHF. The CDR3 DNA reads as TGTGCTAGTGGTTCCCCCCCCCGGGACAGGGTCTGGAATTCACCCCTCCACTTT. The chain links TRBV12-5 to TRBJ1-6, with 9 bases lining up with TRBD1. From germline, CDR1 is LGHNT and CDR2 FRNRAP. This CDR3 has 18 residues. J gave up 7 bases and V 4 bases, and 14 bases lay outside the gene matches.

The V gene is TRBV3-1 (or the pseudogene TRBV3-2), the J gene TRBJ2-3; 9 positions match TRBD2. Germline-derived CDR1 and CDR2 are LGHDT and YNNKEL (reference sequence). V lost 0 bases and J lost 6; bases outside the gene matches: 10. The CDR3 has 17 residues. The CDR3 DNA reads TGTGCCAGCAGCCAAGATCGGGGCGGGGGGGCCTTGGATACGCAGTATTTT. This sequence encodes CASSQDRGGGALDTQYF.

The genes are TRBV4-3 and TRBJ2-7; weak D call: TRBD1 (6 bases). The CDR3 has 16 residues. Germline V gene data show CDR1 as LGHNA and CDR2 as YSLEER. Trimming removed 0 bases at V and 4 bases at J, with 16 bases between. The CDR3 sequence is CASSQEPSQGQYEQYF. The CDR3 bases are TGCGCCAGCAGCCAAGAACCTTCACAGGGCCAGTACGAGCAGTACTTC.

The CDR3 here is CASSQGLQGNSPLHF. In DNA, the CDR3 is TGCGCCAGCAGCCAGGGTCTACAGGGAAATTCACCCCTCCACTTT. V gene TRBV4-1 combines with J gene TRBJ1-6; maybe TRBD1 (6 bases). CDR3 length: 15 amino acids. The germline gives CDR1 MGHRA, CDR2 YSYEKL. V lost 3 bases, J lost 7 bases, and 13 bases lay in between.

The V and J genes are TRBV6-5 and TRBJ1-2; possibly TRBD1 for D (5 bases). Trimming removed 7 bases from V and 0 bases from J, with 12 bases in between. CDR1 MNHEY and CDR2 SVGAGI come from the germline V gene. The CDR3 length is 14 residues. The CDR3 nucleotides are TGTGCCAGCACCTTGGGGGGAGCTAACTATGGCTACACCTTC. Amino acid sequence: CASTLGGANYGYTF.

V gene TRBV27 combines with J gene TRBJ2-2; TRBD1 might be the D (8 bases). Germline-derived CDR1 and CDR2 are MNHEY and SMNVEV (reference sequence). The CDR3 is made up of 16 amino acids. The ends were cut back, 5 bases at V and 5 bases at J, with 18 bases in the middle. CDR3 DNA sequence: TGTGCCAGCAGTCCACAGGACAGGGAGGGGACCGGGGAGCTGTTTTTT. Translation gives CASSPQDREGTGELFF.

In this sample, this clone turned up once. The chain couples TRBV4-2 to TRBJ1-1; 9 bases fit TRBD1. J was trimmed by 0 bases and V by 1 base; bases with no gene match: 3. The germline V gene has CDR1 LGHNA and CDR2 YNFKEQ. There are 16 residues in the CDR3. The CDR3: CASSQGDREMNTEAFF. DNA of the CDR3: TGTGCCAGCAGCCAAGGGGACAGGGAGATGAACACTGAAGCTTTCTTT.

The chain combines TRBV12-3 or TRBV12-4 with TRBJ1-2; 7 nucleotides match TRBD1. CDR3 length: 13 residues. V gave up 6 bases and J gave up 8 bases; unmatched junction bases: 9. CDR3 bases: TGTGCCAGCAGACCAACAGGGGTCGAGGGCTACACCTTC. Protein product: CASRPTGVEGYTF.

This rearrangement joins TRBV13 to TRBJ2-5, with 9 bases fitting TRBD2. Germline CDR1 PRHDT, CDR2 FYEKMQ (reference sequence). Germline trimming cut 2 bases from V and 4 bases from J; bases unmatched to any gene: 5. CDR3 length equals 15 residues. CDR3 sequence (DNA): TGTGCCAGCAGCTTATACCTGCGGGGGGGAGAGACCCAGTACTTC. This codes for CASSLYLRGGETQYF.

The rearrangement uses TRBV3-1 (or the pseudogene TRBV3-2) and TRBJ2-2; D perhaps matches TRBD1 (5 bases). Trimming pared 3 bases from V and 1 base from J, leaving 12 bases between. In germline, CDR1 is LGHDT, CDR2 YNNKEL (reference sequence). The CDR3 length is 16 residues. This CDR3 is CASSHQGLGNTGELFF. The CDR3 bases are TGTGCCAGCAGCCACCAGGGTTTGGGGAACACCGGGGAGCTGTTTTTT.

The rearrangement links TRBV5-6 to TRBJ2-7, with 9 nucleotides matching TRBD1. The germline CDR1 and CDR2 sequences are SGHDT and YYEEEE. The V segment lost 3 bases and the J segment 6 bases; nucleotides outside the gene matches: 16. The CDR3 contains 17 residues. CDR3 region: CASSSPRTGEPMGEQYF. Written as DNA, the CDR3 is TGTGCCAGCAGCTCTCCCAGGACAGGGGAACCTATGGGCGAGCAGTACTTC. Variable domain in full (rest from reference TRBV5-6 and TRBJ2-7): DAGVTQSPTHLIKTRGQQVTLRCSPKSGHDTVSWYQQALGQGPQFIFQYYEEEERQRGNFPDRFSGHQFPNYSSELNVNALLLGDSALYLCASSSPRTGEPMGEQYFGPGTRLTVT.

This clone was seen once. The rearrangement links TRBV13 to TRBJ2-5, with a possible D match to TRBD1 (6 bases). The CDR3 has 14 residues. Germline V gives CDR1 PRHDT, CDR2 FYEKMQ (reference sequence). V lost 6 bases and J 4 bases, leaving 15 bases between the germline ends. The CDR3 is CASSVGSQGETQYF. The CDR3, as DNA: TGTGCCAGCAGTGTCGGATCACAGGGAGAGACCCAGTACTTC.

The gene calls are TRBV7-8 and TRBJ1-4, with TRBD1 identical over 8 bases. CDR3 length: 15 amino acids. Trimming cost V 5 bases and J 6 bases; bases outside gene matches: 8. Germline values: CDR1 SGHVS, CDR2 FQNEAQ. The CDR3 reads CASSLRTGYDEKLFF. The CDR3 DNA reads TGTGCCAGCAGCCTTCGGACAGGGTATGATGAAAAACTGTTTTTT.